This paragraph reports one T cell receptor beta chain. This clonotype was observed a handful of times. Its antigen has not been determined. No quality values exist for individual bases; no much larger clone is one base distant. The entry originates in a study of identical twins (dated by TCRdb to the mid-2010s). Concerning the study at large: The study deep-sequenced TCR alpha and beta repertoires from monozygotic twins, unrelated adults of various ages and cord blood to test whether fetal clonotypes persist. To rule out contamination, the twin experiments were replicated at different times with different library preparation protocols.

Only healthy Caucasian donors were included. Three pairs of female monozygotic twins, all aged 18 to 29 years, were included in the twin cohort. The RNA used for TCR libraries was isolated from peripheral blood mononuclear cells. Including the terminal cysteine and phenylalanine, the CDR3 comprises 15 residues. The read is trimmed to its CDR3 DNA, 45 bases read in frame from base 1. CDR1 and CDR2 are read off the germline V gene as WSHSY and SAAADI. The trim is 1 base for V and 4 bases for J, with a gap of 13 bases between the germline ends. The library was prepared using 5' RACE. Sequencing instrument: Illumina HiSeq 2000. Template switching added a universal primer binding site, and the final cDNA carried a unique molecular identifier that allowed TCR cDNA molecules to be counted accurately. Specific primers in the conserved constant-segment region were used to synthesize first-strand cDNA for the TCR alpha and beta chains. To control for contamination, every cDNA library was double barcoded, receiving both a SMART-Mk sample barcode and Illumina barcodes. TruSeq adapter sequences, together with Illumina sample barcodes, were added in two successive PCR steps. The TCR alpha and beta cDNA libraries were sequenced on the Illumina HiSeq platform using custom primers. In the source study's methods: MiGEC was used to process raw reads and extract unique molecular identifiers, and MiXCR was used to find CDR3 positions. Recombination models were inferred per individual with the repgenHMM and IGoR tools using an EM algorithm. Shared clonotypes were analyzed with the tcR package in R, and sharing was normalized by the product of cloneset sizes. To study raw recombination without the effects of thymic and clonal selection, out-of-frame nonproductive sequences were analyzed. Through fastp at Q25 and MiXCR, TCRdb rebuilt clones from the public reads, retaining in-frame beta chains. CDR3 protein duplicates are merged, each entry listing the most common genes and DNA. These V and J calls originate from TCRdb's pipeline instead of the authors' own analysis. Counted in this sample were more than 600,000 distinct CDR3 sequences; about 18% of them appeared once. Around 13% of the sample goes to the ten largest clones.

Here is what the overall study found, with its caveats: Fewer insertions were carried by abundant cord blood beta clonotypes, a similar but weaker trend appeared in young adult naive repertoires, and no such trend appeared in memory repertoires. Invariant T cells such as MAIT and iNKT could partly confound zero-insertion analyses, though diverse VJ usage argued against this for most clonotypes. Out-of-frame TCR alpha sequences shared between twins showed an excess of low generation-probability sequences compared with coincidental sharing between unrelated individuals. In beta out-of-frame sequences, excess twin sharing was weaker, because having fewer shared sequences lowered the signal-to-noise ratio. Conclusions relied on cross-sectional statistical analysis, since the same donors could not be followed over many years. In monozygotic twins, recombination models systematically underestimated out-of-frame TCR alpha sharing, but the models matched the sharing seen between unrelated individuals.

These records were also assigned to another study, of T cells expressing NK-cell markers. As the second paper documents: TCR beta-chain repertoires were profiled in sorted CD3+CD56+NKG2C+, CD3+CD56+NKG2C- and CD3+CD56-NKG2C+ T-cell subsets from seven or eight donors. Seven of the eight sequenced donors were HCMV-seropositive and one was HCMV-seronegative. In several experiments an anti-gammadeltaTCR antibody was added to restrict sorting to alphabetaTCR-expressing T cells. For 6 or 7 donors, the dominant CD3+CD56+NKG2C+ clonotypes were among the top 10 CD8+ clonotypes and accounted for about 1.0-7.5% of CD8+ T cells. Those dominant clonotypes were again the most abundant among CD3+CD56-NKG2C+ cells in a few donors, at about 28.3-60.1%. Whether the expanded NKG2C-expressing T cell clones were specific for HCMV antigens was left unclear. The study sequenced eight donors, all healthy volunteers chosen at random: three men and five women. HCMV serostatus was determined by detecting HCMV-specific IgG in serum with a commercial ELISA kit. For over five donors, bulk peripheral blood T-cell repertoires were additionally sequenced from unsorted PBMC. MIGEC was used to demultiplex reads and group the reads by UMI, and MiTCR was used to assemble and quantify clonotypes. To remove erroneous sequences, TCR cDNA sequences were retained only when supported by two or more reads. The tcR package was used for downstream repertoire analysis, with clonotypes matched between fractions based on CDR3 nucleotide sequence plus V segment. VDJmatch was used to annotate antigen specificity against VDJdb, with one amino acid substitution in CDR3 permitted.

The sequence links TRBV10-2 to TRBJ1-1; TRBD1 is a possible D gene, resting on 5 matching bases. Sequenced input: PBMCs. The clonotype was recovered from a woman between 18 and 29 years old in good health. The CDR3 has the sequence CASSEWTMRGTEAFF. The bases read TGCGCCAGCAGTGAGTGGACTATGAGGGGCACTGAAGCTTTCTTT.